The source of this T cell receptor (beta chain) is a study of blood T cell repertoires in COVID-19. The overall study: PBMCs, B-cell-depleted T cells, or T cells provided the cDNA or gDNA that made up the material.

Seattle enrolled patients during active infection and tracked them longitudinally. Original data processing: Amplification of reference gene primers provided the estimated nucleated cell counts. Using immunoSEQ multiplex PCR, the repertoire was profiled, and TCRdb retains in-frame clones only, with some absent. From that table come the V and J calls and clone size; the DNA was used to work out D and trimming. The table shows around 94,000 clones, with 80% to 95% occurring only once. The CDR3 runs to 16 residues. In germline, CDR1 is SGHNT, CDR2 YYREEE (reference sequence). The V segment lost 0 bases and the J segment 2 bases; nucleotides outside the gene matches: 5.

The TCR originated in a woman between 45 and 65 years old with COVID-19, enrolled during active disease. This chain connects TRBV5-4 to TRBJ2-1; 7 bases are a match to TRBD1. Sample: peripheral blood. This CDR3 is CASSLESGQTYNEQFF. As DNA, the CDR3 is TGTGCCAGCAGCTTGGAATCGGGACAGACCTACAATGAGCAGTTCTTC.